This TCR beta chain was sequenced during a study of T cells in Graves' hyperthyroidism and ophthalmopathy. This CDR3 comprises 13 residues. Germline CDR1 reads GTSNPN; CDR2 reads SVGIG (reference sequence). V shed 4 bases and J 5 bases; nucleotides not matched to a gene: 5. RNA transcripts provided the source from which TCR beta CDR3 regions were amplified. RT-PCR in the first round (using the HTBI primer set) targeted the TCR CDR3. Each CDR3 protein is one row after TCRdb ran MiXCR on the multiplex PCR reads. The sample includes around 400,000 distinct CDR3 sequences, 25% seen only once; the top ten take over 70%. The authors deemed Graves' hyperthyroidism stable absent ophthalmopathy progression within 18 months. The hyperthyroidism patients had all been newly diagnosed, and their disease duration was under 2 months. Their ages ranged from 18 to 65 years. Fresh 10 ml peripheral blood yielded PBMCs.

This clonotype has only a few counts. This chain uses TRBV30 with TRBJ1-1; TRBD1 agrees at 9 bases. Sequencing input: blood. This TCR was sampled from a man aged 45-60 years with Graves' hyperthyroidism. CDR3 in DNA: TGTGCCTGGACGGGACAGGGAGGGACTGAAGCTTTCTTT. It translates to CAWTGQGGTEAFF.